A single sample is the source of the 10 T cell receptor beta chains below, sequenced in a study of blood T cell repertoires in COVID-19. Assay: immunoSEQ multiplex PCR; the TCRdb copy retains only in-frame clones and omits some. Here the sample spans about 130,000 clones, 70% to 80% being singletons. The sequenced sample was peripheral blood. The receptors come from a man in his forties with active or convalescent COVID-19.

DNA for the CDR3: TGTGCCAGCAGTTTACGCGGGAGTGTATCCTACGAGCAGTACTTC. Its protein product is CASSLRGSVSYEQYF. The rearrangement links TRBV27 to TRBJ2-7; 7 bases match TRBD2. V gave up 2 bases and J gave up 1 base; unmatched junction bases: 5. This CDR3 has 15 residues. Germline values: CDR1 MNHEY, CDR2 SMNVEV (reference sequence).

V and J are TRBV18 and TRBJ1-1, with D perhaps matching TRBD1 (5 bases). V was pared by 6 bases and J by 4 bases, with 9 bases between. The germline V gene encodes CDR1 KGHSH and CDR2 LQKENI. The CDR3 consists of 12 residues. CDR3 amino acids: CASSAGGTEAFF. The DNA of the CDR3 is TGTGCCAGCTCGGCCGGGGGCACTGAAGCTTTCTTT.

The chain carries TRBV6-6 and TRBJ2-7; 10 bases are shared with TRBD1. This CDR3 is built from 15 residues. Germline V gene sequence: CDR1 MNHNY, CDR2 SVGAGI (reference sequence). Trimming took 4 bases from V and 5 from J; bases not matched to a gene: 8. In nucleotides, the CDR3 is TGTGCCAGCAGTTTACCGGGACAGGGGACCAACGAGCAGTACTTC. Translation: CASSLPGQGTNEQYF.

The rearrangement joins TRBV5-8 to TRBJ2-7; D not resolved. Trimming pared 1 base from V and 4 bases from J, leaving 6 bases between. Looked up from germline, CDR1 is SGHTS and CDR2 is YDEGEE. CDR3 size: 12 residues. In DNA form, the CDR3 reads TGTGCCAGCAGCTTGAGCCGTTACGAGCAGTACTTC. Translating gives CASSLSRYEQYF. The complete variable domain, with remaining parts taken from reference TRBV5-8 and TRBJ2-7, reads EAGVTQSPTHLIKTRGQQATLRCSPISGHTSVYWYQQALGLGLQFLLWYDEGEERNRGNFPPRFSGRQFPNYSSELNVNALELEDSALYLCASSLSRYEQYFGPGTRLTVT.

The chain uses TRBV5-1 and TRBJ2-3; D call uncertain. The CDR3 totals 15 residues. Trimming pared 7 bases from V and 4 bases from J, leaving 19 bases between. Germline-derived CDR1 and CDR2 are SGHRS and YFSETQ. The CDR3 region is CASGLGDSLADTQYF. CDR3 DNA sequence: TGCGCCAGCGGTCTTGGAGATTCCTTGGCAGATACGCAGTATTTT. The full variable domain, rest sourced from reference TRBV5-1 and TRBJ2-3, is KAGVTQTPRYLIKTRGQQVTLSCSPISGHRSVSWYQQTPGQGLQFLFEYFSETQRNKGNFPGRFSGRQFSNSRSEMNVSTLELGDSALYLCASGLGDSLADTQYFGPGTRLTVL.

The chain uses TRBV6-1 and TRBJ1-2, with a possible D match to TRBD1 (5 bases). CDR1 is MNHNS and CDR2 is SASEGT in the germline V gene. Trimming took off 2 bases at V and 0 bases at J, with 10 bases between the two ends. The CDR3 totals 15 residues. CDR3 protein: CASSELGQPNYGYTF. The DNA for the CDR3 is TGTGCCAGCAGTGAACTGGGGCAGCCTAACTATGGCTACACCTTC.

In its sample, this clone was seen a few times. This chain joins TRBV24-1 and TRBJ1-2, with 7 bases identical to TRBD1. The CDR3 spans 12 residues. Losses at the gene ends were 7 bases for V and 8 bases for J; bases not matched to a gene: 6. Germline V CDR1 and CDR2: KGHDR, SFDVKD. CDR3 amino acids: CATSQDRDGYTF. Here the CDR3 DNA reads TGTGCCACCAGCCAAGACAGGGACGGCTACACCTTC.

This clone was recorded a few times. The chain uses TRBV20-1 and TRBJ2-1; 13 nucleotides align to TRBD2. The junction had 9 bases not matched to a gene; V was cut back by 3 bases and J by 4 bases. CDR3 length: 17 residues. The germline V gene encodes CDR1 DFQATT and CDR2 SNEGSKA (reference sequence). The CDR3 sequence is CSASRLAGGTAYNEQFF. CDR3 bases: TGCAGTGCTAGTAGACTAGCGGGAGGAACGGCTTACAATGAGCAGTTCTTC.

The gene calls are TRBV19 and TRBJ2-2, with D maybe TRBD1 (6 bases). Germline CDR1 reads LNHDA; CDR2 reads SQIVND (reference sequence). CDR3 length equals 16 residues. The V gene lost 3 bases and the J gene lost 1 base, with 12 bases spanning the gap. The CDR3 loop reads CASSMAGTKNTGELFF. CDR3 bases: TGTGCCAGTAGTATGGCCGGGACAAAGAACACCGGGGAGCTGTTTTTT. Looking up the rest from reference TRBV19 and TRBJ2-2 gives the full variable domain: DGGITQSPKYLFRKEGQNVTLSCEQNLNHDAMYWYRQDPGQGLRLIYYSQIVNDFQKGDIAEGYSVSREKKESFPLTVTSAQKNPTAFYLCASSMAGTKNTGELFFGEGSRLTVL.

This clone was found a few times. V is TRBV18 and J is TRBJ2-7, with D maybe TRBD1 (6 bases). CDR1 and CDR2 from the germline V gene are KGHSH and LQKENI. This CDR3 is built from 13 residues. Trimming took 3 bases from V and 5 from J, leaving 11 bases between them. The CDR3 DNA reads TGTGCCAGCTCACCGACAGGACAAAACGAGCAGTACTTC. Translating gives CASSPTGQNEQYF.